A single sample gave rise to the 10 T cell receptor beta chains below, sequenced in a study of regulatory T cells in long-lasting Graves disease. Time point indicated: persistent/refractory GD, antithyroid drugs over 5 years with positive TRAb. The TCR library was made from RNA extracted from PBMCs. iRepertoire HTBI primers and Arm-PCR of CDR3 regions built TCR beta libraries. TCRdb recomputed calls from the multiplex PCR reads with MiXCR, one row per CDR3 protein. Among some 370,000 distinct CDR3 sequences listed, roughly 25% were seen once. The source material was peripheral blood mononuclear cells (PBMCs), sampled when the disease was refractory, from a patient treated with antithyroid drugs. The receptors shown here come from a woman aged 40 to 49 with Graves disease.

In the case of this clonotype: With a much larger clone just one base away, this may be a read error. The rearrangement joins TRBV18 to TRBJ2-5; 7 nucleotides agree with TRBD2. After removal of 5 bases from V and 1 base from J, the junction contained 7 bases not matched to a gene. Germline loops: CDR1 KGHSH, CDR2 LQKENI. The CDR3 sequence is 15 residues long. The CDR3 region has the DNA TGTGCCAGCTCATCGACTCTAGCGGCCCAAGAGACCCAGTACTTC. Protein sequence: CASSSTLAAQETQYF.

This clonotype has ten or more counts. V and J are TRBV27 and TRBJ2-7, with D unclear. From germline, CDR1 is MNHEY and CDR2 SMNVEV (reference sequence). The length of the CDR3 is 13 residues. V dropped 2 bases and J dropped 1 base, with 6 bases sitting between them. As DNA, the CDR3 is TGTGCCAGCAGTTTAGGTCATTCCTACGAGCAGTACTTC. Amino acids: CASSLGHSYEQYF.

The rearrangement joins TRBV19 to TRBJ1-4, with TRBD1 matching over 8 bases. J was trimmed by 3 bases and V by 9 bases; bases with no gene match: 3. In germline, CDR1 is LNHDA, CDR2 SQIVND (reference sequence). This CDR3 contains 13 residues. The CDR3 here is CASAQGANEKLFF. The CDR3 nucleotides read TGTGCCAGCGCACAGGGGGCTAATGAAAAACTGTTTTTT.

The chain is built from TRBV6-1 and TRBJ2-4; no clear D gene. Trimming removed 6 bases from V and 3 bases from J, with 9 bases in between. Germline V gives CDR1 MNHNS, CDR2 SASEGT. The CDR3 covers 13 residues. The CDR3 region has the DNA TGTGCCAGCAGCCCGCCAGGCAAAAACATTCAGTACTTC. This translates into CASSPPGKNIQYF.

The chain combines TRBV6-1 with TRBJ2-7; D unresolved. The CDR3 length is 13 residues. Trimming stripped 7 bases from V and 1 base from J, with 11 bases between. Germline V gene data show CDR1 as MNHNS and CDR2 as SASEGT. Here the CDR3 DNA reads TGTGCCAGCATAGGCCAGAATTCCTACGAGCAGTACTTC. Translating it yields CASIGQNSYEQYF.

This clonotype was counted ten times or more. J is TRBJ1-2 and V is TRBV28, with 10 bases identical to TRBD1. The germline V gene encodes CDR1 MDHEN and CDR2 SYDVKM. The CDR3 is made up of 21 amino acids. After removal of 0 bases from V and 6 bases from J, the junction contained 22 bases not matched to a gene. The CDR3 sequence: CASSLWLTIPGGTGETHGYTF. The CDR3 DNA reads TGTGCCAGCAGTTTATGGTTAACGATCCCCGGGGGGACAGGGGAAACACATGGCTACACCTTC.

This clonotype has just a few counts. The V gene is TRBV5-1, the J gene TRBJ2-1, with TRBD1 matching over 7 bases. Germline V lookup: CDR1 SGHRS, CDR2 YFSETQ. The CDR3 length is 14 residues. J gave up 4 bases and V 4 bases, and 5 bases lay outside the gene matches. In nucleotides, the CDR3 is TGCGCCAGCAGCCCGACAGGGCTTTACAATGAGCAGTTCTTC. As protein: CASSPTGLYNEQFF. The variable domain in full, with the rest retrieved from reference TRBV5-1 and TRBJ2-1, is KAGVTQTPRYLIKTRGQQVTLSCSPISGHRSVSWYQQTPGQGLQFLFEYFSETQRNKGNFPGRFSGRQFSNSRSEMNVSTLELGDSALYLCASSPTGLYNEQFFGPGTRLTVL.

The rearrangement uses TRBV19 and TRBJ2-1; no definite D call. The CDR3 length is 14 residues. The ends were cut back, 3 bases at V and 2 bases at J, with 8 bases in the middle. The germline gives CDR1 LNHDA, CDR2 SQIVND (reference sequence). CDR3 in DNA: TGTGCCAGTAGTATTGTGCTGGCCTACAATGAGCAGTTCTTC. Encoded protein: CASSIVLAYNEQFF.

This chain links TRBV5-1 with TRBJ2-5; 13 nucleotides agree with TRBD2. CDR3 length equals 18 residues. Germline loops: CDR1 SGHRS, CDR2 YFSETQ. With V trimmed by 3 bases and J by 2 bases, 10 bases remained unmatched. CDR3 nucleotides: TGCGCCAGCAGCTGGTATCCGGGACTAGCGGGACAACAAGAGACCCAGTACTTC. It yields the protein CASSWYPGLAGQQETQYF. The full variable domain, with the rest looked up from reference TRBV5-1 and TRBJ2-5, is KAGVTQTPRYLIKTRGQQVTLSCSPISGHRSVSWYQQTPGQGLQFLFEYFSETQRNKGNFPGRFSGRQFSNSRSEMNVSTLELGDSALYLCASSWYPGLAGQQETQYFGPGTRLLVL.

The rearrangement uses TRBV9 and TRBJ2-7; D is unresolved. CDR1 is SGDLS, CDR2 YYNGEE, per germline. The CDR3 sequence is 15 residues long. V gave up 0 bases and J gave up 4 bases, with 14 bases separating them. CDR3 coding DNA: TGTGCCAGCAGCGTAGCTCCCTGGGGTGGGTACGAGCAGTACTTC. Its translation: CASSVAPWGGYEQYF.